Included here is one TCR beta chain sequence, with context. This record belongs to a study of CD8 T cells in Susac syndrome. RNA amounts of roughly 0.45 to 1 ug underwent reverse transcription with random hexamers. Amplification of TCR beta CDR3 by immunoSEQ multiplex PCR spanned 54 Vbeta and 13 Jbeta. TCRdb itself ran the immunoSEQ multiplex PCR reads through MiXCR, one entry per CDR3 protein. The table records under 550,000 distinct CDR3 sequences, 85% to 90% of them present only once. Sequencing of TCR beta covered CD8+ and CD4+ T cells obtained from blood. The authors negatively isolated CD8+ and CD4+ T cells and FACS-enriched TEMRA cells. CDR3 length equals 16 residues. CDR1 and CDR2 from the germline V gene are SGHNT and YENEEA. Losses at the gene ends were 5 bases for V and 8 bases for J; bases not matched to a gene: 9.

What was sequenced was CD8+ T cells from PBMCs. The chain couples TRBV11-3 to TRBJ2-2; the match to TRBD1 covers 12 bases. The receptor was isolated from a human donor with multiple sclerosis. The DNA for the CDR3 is TGTGCCAGCAGCGACCCGGGACAGGGGGCCTCGGGGGAGCTGTTTTTT. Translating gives CASSDPGQGASGELFF.